The present TCR beta chain was sequenced within a study of monozygotic twins with cystic fibrosis. Study-level results: In this small cohort, shared CDR3 numbers showed no association with age, concordance or disease severity.

Assay used: immunoSEQ multiplex PCR; TCRdb lists only in-frame clones, some missing. The profile shows 13,000 or so clones, around 87% of them singletons. As for this clone: Antigen specificity is unknown.

Sequencing was performed on blood. This sequence was found in a boy aged 5-17 years with cystic fibrosis.

This CDR3 reads CASSLLGYGNQPQHF. Here the CDR3 DNA reads TGTGCCAGCAGTTTATTAGGGTATGGCAATCAGCCCCAGCATTTT. The J gene is TRBJ1-5, the V gene TRBV27, with D hard to call. The germline V gene has CDR1 MNHEY and CDR2 SMNVEV (reference sequence). V was cut by 1 base and J by 2 bases, with 9 bases left in between. The CDR3 loop spans 15 amino acids.